This T cell receptor (beta chain) originates from a study of blood T cell repertoires in COVID-19. This clone has just a few counts. CDR3 length equals 16 residues. Germline values: CDR1 SGHTA, CDR2 FQGNSA. V lost 0 bases to trimming and J lost 5 bases; unmatched junction nucleotides: 10. Only in-frame clones appear in the TCRdb table, and some are missing; sequencing was by immunoSEQ multiplex PCR. The data hold over 200,000 clones, with roughly nine tenths observed a single time. Sequencing was performed on peripheral blood. This sequence was found in a man in his forties or fifties with acute or convalescent COVID-19. The chain employs TRBV7-2 and TRBJ2-7, with 7 bases identical to TRBD1. CDR3 residues: CASSLAPLSDRDEQYF. CDR3 nucleotides: TGTGCCAGCAGCTTAGCGCCCCTCTCCGACAGGGACGAGCAGTACTTC.